This entry is about one T cell receptor (beta chain). Antigen specificity is unknown. All sequencing subjects had displayed CD8+CD57+ cell expansion on flow cytometry. Blood sampling was performed on the patients, and none of them had received therapy by then. The sample belongs to a study of CD8+CD57+ T cells in acquired aplastic anemia. Turning to the study itself: Sorted CD4+ and CD8+ cells gave a mean 3.2 ug DNA, range about 0.19 to 27.4 ug.

General observations from the study: Found in both controls and patients were twenty-nine CD8+ CDR3 sequences. For CD8+ Simpson's diversity, patients and controls showed no significant difference.

The use of genomic DNA as template underpinned the TCR beta VDJ and CDR3 profiling. TCRdb independently ran MiXCR on the reads; one entry per CDR3 protein. The repertoire has 150,000 to 200,000 distinct CDR3 sequences, approximately 52% of them found once; the top ten carry under 2%. This TCR was recovered from a human donor with aplastic anemia. The sample was sorted CD4+, CD8+, or CD8+CD57+ T cells (not recorded which) from PBMCs.

CDR3: CASSEGRTNQPQHF. The CDR3 nucleotides read TGTGCCAGCAGTGAAGGGCGGACCAATCAGCCCCAGCATTTT. This chain connects TRBV2 to TRBJ1-5; D gene unclear. Trimming stripped 1 base from V and 3 bases from J, with 7 bases between. Germline CDR1 and CDR2: SNHLY and FYNNEI. This CDR3 contains 14 residues.